This T cell receptor (beta chain) emerged from a study of blood T cell repertoires in COVID-19. Whole-study context: Spain, Italy and the United States supplied samples that represented acute and convalescent COVID-19.

Study processing details: Reference gene primer amplification yielded estimated nucleated cell counts. Assay: immunoSEQ multiplex PCR; the TCRdb copy retains only in-frame clones and omits some. V and J calls and clone size are as listed in that table; D and trimming were resolved from the DNA. The repertoire holds around 380,000 clones, with approximately 77% as singletons. The trim removed 9 bases at V and 5 bases at J, leaving 4 bases unmatched. The CDR3 extends over 12 amino acids. Germline loops: CDR1 MNHEY, CDR2 SVGAGI. This TCR derives from a human donor with acute or convalescent COVID-19. The donor label of this sample is uncertain. Sequencing used peripheral blood. V is TRBV6-5 and J is TRBJ2-1; 7 bases fit TRBD2. The CDR3 reads CASKTSHNEQFF. DNA for the CDR3: TGTGCCAGTAAGACTAGCCACAATGAGCAGTTCTTC.